One sample yielded the 21 T cell receptor beta chains listed below, sequenced in a study of cytotoxic CD8 clonotypes in ibrutinib-treated CLL. TCRdb's copy holds only in-frame clones and misses some; the assay was immunoSEQ multiplex PCR. This table holds 80,000 to 95,000 clones, about 85% found once. Sample: PBMCs, taken after 12 months of ibrutinib treatment. The receptors were gathered from a human donor with chronic lymphocytic leukemia.

The chain has TRBV7-2 and TRBJ1-5, with a weak D call TRBD1 (6 bases). Germline values: CDR1 SGHTA, CDR2 FQGNSA. The V gene lost 5 bases and the J gene lost 9 bases, with 17 bases spanning the gap. CDR3 length equals 14 residues. CDR3 sequence reads: CASSPRRDTGPQHF. CDR3 in DNA: TGTGCCAGCAGCCCCAGACGGGACACGGGGCCCCAGCATTTT.

V gene TRBV6-6 combines with J gene TRBJ2-7; 7 bases are a match to TRBD2. V lost 10 bases, J lost 3 bases, and 12 bases stayed unmatched. The CDR3 is 14 residues long. Germline V gene sequence: CDR1 MNHNY, CDR2 SVGAGI (reference sequence). The CDR3 DNA follows: TGTGCCACTATCGGCGTAGGACTAGGCTACGAGCAGTACTTC. Encoded protein: CATIGVGLGYEQYF.

The V call is TRBV7-2, the J call TRBJ1-4; TRBD1 is a possible D gene (5 bases). Germline assignment: CDR1 SGHTA and CDR2 FQGNSA. V lost 1 base and J lost 11, with 11 bases in between. The CDR3 loop spans 13 amino acids. As DNA, the CDR3 is TGTGCCAGCAGCTTAGGGGACGAGATGAAACTGTTTTTT. Protein sequence: CASSLGDEMKLFF.

The chain recombines TRBV29-1 with TRBJ1-1, with no clear D. CDR1 is SQVTM and CDR2 is ANQGSEA in the germline V gene. The V end was cut by 2 bases, the J end by 1 base, with 11 bases between. This CDR3 region has 14 residues. The chain's CDR3 is CSVEPQRGNTEAFF. Written as DNA, the CDR3 is TGCAGCGTTGAACCACAGCGTGGGAACACTGAAGCTTTCTTT.

The chain links TRBV9 to TRBJ2-5, with 10 positions matching TRBD2. Germline CDR1 reads SGDLS; CDR2 reads YYNGEE. Trimming at V came to 4 bases and at J to 5 bases, leaving 11 bases not matched to a gene. This CDR3 comprises 16 residues. CDR3 nucleotide sequence: TGTGCCAGCAGCCCCAACGTAGCGGGGGGCGGGGAGACCCAGTACTTC. Translation gives CASSPNVAGGGETQYF.

This clone was detected many times. The CDR3 region is CASSPGVTGELFF. CDR3 in DNA: TGTGCCAGCAGCCCCGGTGTCACCGGGGAGCTGTTTTTT. The gene calls are TRBV11-2 and TRBJ2-2; D gene unclear. The CDR3 has 13 amino acids. V lost 5 bases, J lost 4 bases, and 8 bases lay in between. Germline V lookup: CDR1 SGHAT, CDR2 FQNNGV.

The chain combines TRBV11-1 with TRBJ2-7; TRBD1 might be the D (6 bases). Germline lookup yields CDR1 SGHAT and CDR2 FQDESV (reference sequence). With 0 bases removed from V and 2 bases from J, the gap between germline ends came to 11 bases. The CDR3 has 15 amino acids. DNA for the CDR3: TGTGCCAGCAGCTTAGCGTCCGGGACACCCTACGAGCAGTACTTC. Translating it yields CASSLASGTPYEQYF.

The chain links TRBV6-5 to TRBJ2-3; 10 bases are a match to TRBD2. Looked up from germline, CDR1 is MNHEY and CDR2 is SVGAGI. V trimming: 6 bases; J trimming: 2 bases; junction bases outside the gene matches: 5. This CDR3 is 15 amino acids long. The CDR3 nucleotides read TGTGCCAGCAGCAAAGCGGGGGGGAACACAGATACGCAGTATTTT. It is translated as CASSKAGGNTDTQYF.

This clone was seen just once. The CDR3 reads CASGGGSYEQYF. The DNA for the CDR3 is TGTGCCAGCGGCGGGGGCTCCTACGAGCAGTACTTC. The gene calls are TRBV6-6 and TRBJ2-7; TRBD2 agrees at 7 bases. V shed 8 bases, J shed 0 bases, and the junction held 1 base outside the gene matches. Germline CDR1 and CDR2: MNHNY and SVGAGI (reference sequence). The CDR3 is made up of 12 amino acids.

This sequence joins TRBV28 and TRBJ1-1, with D possibly being TRBD1 (6 bases). Per germline, CDR1 MDHEN and CDR2 SYDVKM. The CDR3 loop spans 12 amino acids. Trimming removed 1 base at V and 13 bases at J, with 13 bases between. The CDR3 region has the DNA TGTGCCAGCAGTTTATTGGGGCAGGGGCATTTCTTT. Its protein product is CASSLLGQGHFF. Drawing the rest from reference TRBV28 and TRBJ1-1, the complete variable domain is DVKVTQSSRYLVKRTGEKVFLECVQDMDHENMFWYRQDPGLGLRLIYFSYDVKMKEKGDIPEGYSVSREKKERFSLILESASTNQTSMYLCASSLLGQGHFFGQGTRLTVV.

J is TRBJ2-2 and V is TRBV14; D may match TRBD1 or TRBD2 (5 bases each). The CDR3 loop spans 14 amino acids. Per germline, CDR1 SGHDN and CDR2 FVKESK. V was trimmed by 3 bases and J by 4 bases, leaving 9 bases between them. CDR3 sequence (DNA): TGTGCCAGCAGCCAGGGACGGGCCACCGGGGAGCTGTTTTTT. It specifies CASSQGRATGELFF. Full variable domain (outside the CDR3, taken from reference TRBV14 and TRBJ2-2): EAGVTQFPSHSVIEKGQTVTLRCDPISGHDNLYWYRRVMGKEIKFLLHFVKESKQDESGMPNNRFLAERTGGTYSTLKVQPAELEDSGVYFCASSQGRATGELFFGEGSRLTVL.

The gene calls are TRBV27 and TRBJ2-7; D is perhaps TRBD2 (5 bases). V was clipped by 6 bases and J by 5 bases, with 11 bases between them. Germline CDR1 reads MNHEY; CDR2 reads SMNVEV (reference sequence). The CDR3 runs to 12 residues. The CDR3 spells CASRTLGDEQYF. DNA of the CDR3: TGTGCCAGCAGGACCCTGGGAGACGAGCAGTACTTC.

This clone was seen ten or more times. This chain links TRBV7-9 with TRBJ2-3; D ambiguous. The germline gives CDR1 SEHNR, CDR2 FQNEAQ (reference sequence). The CDR3 contains 14 residues. The V gene lost 5 bases and the J gene lost 3 bases, with 12 bases spanning the gap. CDR3 protein: CASSDGARTDTQYF. DNA of the CDR3: TGTGCCAGCAGCGACGGAGCGCGGACAGATACGCAGTATTTT.

CDR3 residues: CASGSGGQETQYF. The CDR3 nucleotides are TGTGCCAGCGGGTCAGGGGGGCAAGAGACCCAGTACTTC. This chain uses TRBV7-9 with TRBJ2-5, with a possible D match to TRBD1 (7 bases). Trimming took 8 bases from V and 2 from J, leaving 12 bases between them. The CDR3 spans 13 residues. In germline, CDR1 is SEHNR, CDR2 FQNEAQ (reference sequence).

The rearrangement links TRBV11-3 to TRBJ1-5, with a tentative D call TRBD1 (6 bases). This CDR3 spans 11 amino acids. Trimming took off 8 bases at V and 7 bases at J, with 9 bases between the two ends. Germline V lookup: CDR1 SGHNT, CDR2 YENEEA. The CDR3, as DNA: TGTGCCAGCCGGGGGGGCCAGCCCCAGCATTTT. Protein: CASRGGQPQHF. Variable domain in full (rest from reference TRBV11-3 and TRBJ1-5): EAGVVQSPRYKIIEKKQPVAFWCNPISGHNTLYWYLQNLGQGPELLIRYENEEAVDDSQLPKDRFSAERLKGVDSTLKIQPAELGDSAVYLCASRGGQPQHFGDGTRLSIL.

The chain carries TRBV7-2 and TRBJ2-1; D gene uncertain. Trimming pared 1 base from V and 10 bases from J, leaving 8 bases between. This CDR3 region has 12 residues. CDR1 and CDR2 from the germline V gene are SGHTA and FQGNSA. The CDR3 DNA sequence: TGTGCCAGCAGCTTAGGGCCGTACGAGCAGTTCTTC. Translation: CASSLGPYEQFF.

The chain couples TRBV9 to TRBJ2-1; D gene uncertain. The ends were cut back, 3 bases at V and 9 bases at J, with 16 bases in the middle. The CDR3 has 14 amino acids. Per the germline V gene, CDR1 is SGDLS and CDR2 is YYNGEE. In DNA form, the CDR3 reads TGTGCCAGCAGCGGACCGGCCCCCCGCGTTGAGCAGTTCTTC. It is translated as CASSGPAPRVEQFF.

V is TRBV10-1 and J is TRBJ2-7; D is unresolved. CDR3 size: 12 residues. CDR1 is WNHNN and CDR2 is SYGVQD in the germline V gene (reference sequence). Trimming pared 4 bases from V and 3 bases from J, leaving 7 bases between. CDR3: CASSGADYEQYF. As DNA, the CDR3 is TGCGCCAGCAGTGGGGCAGACTACGAGCAGTACTTC.

The chain recombines TRBV28 with TRBJ1-2; possibly TRBD1 for D (6 bases). Per the germline V gene, CDR1 is MDHEN and CDR2 is SYDVKM. This CDR3 is built from 13 residues. Trimming took 8 bases from V and 8 from J, leaving 18 bases between them. The CDR3 DNA reads TGTGCCAGCGGGTCAAGGGACAATTCCGGCTACACCTTC. It codes for CASGSRDNSGYTF.

V gene TRBV29-1 combines with J gene TRBJ2-3; D ambiguous. The CDR3 totals 12 residues. The germline V gene has CDR1 SQVTM and CDR2 ANQGSEA. Trimming pared 6 bases from V and 4 bases from J, leaving 11 bases between. Written as DNA, the CDR3 is TGCAGCGTCACGACATCGGCAGATACGCAGTATTTT. It translates to CSVTTSADTQYF.

This rearrangement joins TRBV18 to TRBJ1-3; D call uncertain. From germline, CDR1 is KGHSH and CDR2 LQKENI. The CDR3 contains 17 residues. Trimming removed 4 bases from V and 0 bases from J, with 16 bases in between. The CDR3 sequence: CASSRSGVASSGNTIYF. The CDR3 DNA reads as TGTGCCAGCTCACGGTCAGGTGTTGCTAGCTCTGGAAACACCATATATTTT.